The 14 T cell receptor beta chains in this list originate from one sample, sequenced in a study of blood T cell repertoires in COVID-19. Produced via immunoSEQ multiplex PCR; TCRdb's table is partial and in-frame only. The table shows 150,000 to 200,000 clones, with around nine tenths occurring only once. Sequenced material: peripheral blood. These receptors came from a man aged 18 to 30 with active or convalescent COVID-19.

The sample holds a few counts of this clone. The chain employs TRBV5-5 and TRBJ1-2; possibly TRBD1 for D (6 bases). V lost 0 bases, J lost 7 bases, and 10 bases lay in between. Germline CDR1 reads SGHKS; CDR2 reads YYEKEE (reference sequence). This CDR3 spans 13 amino acids. The CDR3 region has the DNA TGTGCCAGCAGCTTGGAACAGGGTCTTGGCTACACCTTC. Amino acid sequence: CASSLEQGLGYTF.

This chain joins TRBV9 and TRBJ2-5; the match to TRBD2 covers 11 bases. The V segment lost 0 bases and the J segment 3 bases; nucleotides outside the gene matches: 4. Germline values: CDR1 SGDLS, CDR2 YYNGEE. The CDR3 is made up of 16 amino acids. The CDR3 nucleotides are TGTGCCAGCAGCGTAGGGTTTAGCGGGAGGGAAGAGACCCAGTACTTC. As protein: CASSVGFSGREETQYF.

The rearrangement links TRBV19 to TRBJ2-6; 8 positions agree with TRBD2. V was pared by 1 base and J by 2 bases, with 1 base of the junction left unmatched. The CDR3 totals 16 residues. Germline CDR1 reads LNHDA; CDR2 reads SQIVND (reference sequence). The CDR3: CASSIVGGAGANVLTF. The CDR3 coding sequence is TGTGCCAGTAGTATAGTCGGGGGGGCTGGGGCCAACGTCCTGACTTTC.

The rearrangement uses TRBV27 and TRBJ1-5; tentatively, D is TRBD1 (6 bases). The CDR3 contains 13 residues. Germline loops: CDR1 MNHEY, CDR2 SMNVEV (reference sequence). The germline V and J ends were trimmed by 9 bases and 6 bases, with 15 bases remaining between them. The CDR3 nucleotides are TGTGCCAGAGGGGGGGAGCAGGCTCAGCCCCAGCATTTT. It codes for CARGGEQAQPQHF.

The CDR3 protein is CASSLPRGGTRKGETQYF. The CDR3 DNA is TGTGCCAGCAGCTTACCGAGGGGGGGAACTAGGAAGGGAGAGACCCAGTACTTC. J is TRBJ2-5 and V is TRBV7-9; D possibly corresponds to TRBD2 (7 bases). CDR3 length: 18 amino acids. CDR1 is SEHNR, CDR2 FQNEAQ, per germline (reference sequence). With 2 bases removed from V and 4 bases from J, the gap between germline ends came to 23 bases.

The gene calls are TRBV19 and TRBJ2-5, with 10 bases that match TRBD2. The V and J ends lost 4 bases and 9 bases, in that order; junction bases with no gene match: 8. CDR1 LNHDA and CDR2 SQIVND come from the germline V gene (reference sequence). There are 14 residues in the CDR3. This CDR3 is CASSREGLAGAQYF. CDR3 bases: TGTGCCAGTAGTAGGGAGGGGCTAGCGGGAGCCCAGTACTTC.

This chain links TRBV3-1 (or the pseudogene TRBV3-2) with TRBJ2-5; D might be TRBD2 (6 bases). CDR1 and CDR2 (germline): LGHDT, YNNKEL (reference sequence). V was cut by 2 bases and J by 1 base, with 14 bases left in between. The CDR3 consists of 16 residues. The chain's CDR3 is CASSQRTGESQETQYF. The CDR3 bases are TGTGCCAGCAGCCAAAGGACGGGAGAGTCCCAAGAGACCCAGTACTTC.

The J gene is TRBJ1-1, the V gene TRBV5-1; the D is unclear. CDR1 and CDR2 from the germline V gene are SGHRS and YFSETQ. This CDR3 comprises 14 residues. V was cut by 0 bases and J by 1 base, with 7 bases left in between. CDR3 residues: CASSLGAGNTEAFF. CDR3 DNA sequence: TGCGCCAGCAGCTTGGGGGCGGGGAACACTGAAGCTTTCTTT.

The rearrangement joins TRBV18 to TRBJ2-6; 10 positions agree with TRBD2. Germline CDR1 KGHSH, CDR2 LQKENI. The junction had 11 bases not matched to a gene; V was cut back by 3 bases and J by 0 bases. CDR3 length: 20 amino acids. The CDR3 nucleotides read TGTGCCAGCTCACCTGGACTTAGCGGGAGGACTCCCTCTGGGGCCAACGTCCTGACTTTC. Translating it yields CASSPGLSGRTPSGANVLTF.

The chain employs TRBV29-1 and TRBJ2-7; 9 bases map to TRBD1. CDR1 is SQVTM, CDR2 ANQGSEA, per germline. Trimming at V came to 7 bases and at J to 5 bases, leaving 9 bases not matched to a gene. The CDR3 consists of 13 residues. The chain's CDR3 is CSAPGQGGNEQYF. The CDR3 DNA reads TGCAGCGCTCCGGGACAGGGTGGCAACGAGCAGTACTTC.

The table lists this clone with a few counts. This rearrangement joins TRBV5-1 to TRBJ2-7; the D gene is possibly TRBD2 (6 bases). Deletions cut 4 bases from V and 0 bases from J, with 14 bases between. The germline gives CDR1 SGHRS, CDR2 YFSETQ. The CDR3 consists of 15 residues. The CDR3 region has the DNA TGCGCCAGCAGCCCAGCTAGCGTTAGCTCCTACGAGCAGTACTTC. It encodes CASSPASVSSYEQYF.

This rearrangement joins TRBV19 to TRBJ1-1, with 7 bases that match TRBD1. V lost 7 bases and J lost 1; bases outside the gene matches: 6. Germline CDR1 LNHDA, CDR2 SQIVND (reference sequence). The CDR3 runs to 14 residues. In nucleotides, the CDR3 is TGTGCCAGTACCCAACGGACAGGGAACACTGAAGCTTTCTTT. Protein: CASTQRTGNTEAFF.

The chain combines TRBV2 with TRBJ1-5; tentatively, D is TRBD1 (6 bases). CDR1 is SNHLY, CDR2 FYNNEI, per germline. Trimming removed 2 bases from V and 8 bases from J, with 13 bases in between. The CDR3 extends over 14 amino acids. The CDR3 DNA reads as TGTGCCAGCAGTGAAAGACAGGTCCGGGAGCCCCAGCATTTT. This encodes CASSERQVREPQHF. Filled out from reference TRBV2 and TRBJ1-5, the complete variable domain reads EPEVTQTPSHQVTQMGQEVILRCVPISNHLYFYWYRQILGQKVEFLVSFYNNEISEKSEIFDDQFSVERPDGSNFTLKIRSTKLEDSAMYFCASSERQVREPQHFGDGTRLSIL.

The chain carries TRBV19 and TRBJ1-1; D is unclear. The CDR3 has 15 residues. Deletions cut 1 base from V and 5 bases from J, with 14 bases between. CDR1 LNHDA and CDR2 SQIVND come from the germline V gene (reference sequence). CDR3 DNA sequence: TGTGCCAGTAGTATAGCGCCGGGAATGAGGACTGAAGCTTTCTTT. Translated: CASSIAPGMRTEAFF.